The rows below give T cell receptor beta chains drawn from one sample of a study of CD8 T cells in ankylosing spondylitis. TCRdb processed the 5' RACE reads anew with MiXCR; each CDR3 protein has one entry. Among approximately 140,000 distinct CDR3 sequences listed, 15% to 20% were seen once. The specimen was blood, either unsorted or a sorted T cell fraction (not recorded which). The receptors shown here come from a male donor with ankylosing spondylitis. CDR3s include the opening cysteine and the closing phenylalanine or tryptophan. The D gene is left open where the match is weak. The size of a clone is reported for some rows only, either as once, few or many, or as a class for expanded clones.

>.|TRBJ1-1|TRBV18|.
CASSPPNQLNTEAFF
TGTGCCAGCTCACCACCTAATCAACTGAACACTGAAGCTTTCTTT
>.|TRBJ2-1|TRBV4-1|TRBD2
CASSQLAGAGSNEQFF
TGCGCCAGCAGCCAACTAGCGGGAGCCGGAAGCAATGAGCAGTTCTTC
>few|TRBJ1-6|TRBV4-3|.
CASSQVSGPENSPLHF
TGCGCCAGCAGCCAAGTGTCCGGGCCAGAGAATTCACCCCTCCACTTT
>many|TRBJ2-7|TRBV29-1|.
CSVSASAYEQYF
TGCAGCGTTTCCGCTAGCGCCTACGAGCAGTACTTC
>few|TRBJ1-5|TRBV12-5|.
CASSPLGGQPQHF
TGTGCTAGTTCTCCCCTGGGGGGGCAGCCCCAGCATTTT
>few|TRBJ1-1|TRBV10-3|TRBD1
CAIKRQGEVRGTEAFF
TGTGCCATCAAAAGGCAGGGGGAGGTACGGGGCACTGAAGCTTTCTTT
>.|TRBJ2-1|TRBV7-7|.
CASSPGTDYNEQFF
TGTGCCAGCAGCCCCGGGACCGACTACAATGAGCAGTTCTTC
>many|TRBJ1-4|TRBV2|TRBD1
CASSGGRATHRDRVRKLFF
TGTGCCAGCAGTGGGGGCCGGGCGACACACAGGGACAGAGTGCGGAAACTGTTTTTT
>few|TRBJ2-1|TRBV29-1|TRBD1
CSEPGTGIGDEQFF
TGCAGCGAGCCCGGGACAGGGATTGGCGATGAGCAGTTCTTC
>few|TRBJ1-1|TRBV20-1|.
CSARGTVNTEAFF
TGCAGTGCTCGGGGGACGGTGAACACTGAAGCTTTCTTT
>.|TRBJ2-7|TRBV7-2|TRBD1
CASSLFGQGLPYEQYF
TGTGCCAGCAGCTTATTCGGACAGGGCTTACCCTACGAGCAGTACTTC
>many|TRBJ2-2|TRBV2|.
CASSEAGITGELFF
TGTGCCAGCAGTGAAGCCGGGATCACCGGGGAGCTGTTTTTT
>.|TRBJ1-5|TRBV7-8|.
CASRPDIRPNQPQHF
TGTGCCAGCAGGCCGGACATACGGCCGAATCAGCCCCAGCATTTT
>few|TRBJ2-7|TRBV7-9|TRBD1
CASSPPTGVEGEQYF
TGTGCCAGCAGCCCCCCCACAGGGGTTGAAGGGGAGCAGTACTTC
>few|TRBJ2-3|TRBV11-2|TRBD2
CASSSWWEGQTDTQYF
TGTGCCAGCAGCTCGTGGTGGGAGGGCCAAACAGATACGCAGTATTTT
>few|TRBJ2-7|TRBV9|.
CASSRQDSYEQYF
TGTGCCAGCAGCCGACAGGACTCCTACGAGCAGTACTTC
>medium-sized|TRBJ1-2|TRBV6-5|.
CASSPFQGRNYGYTF
TGTGCCAGCAGCCCGTTCCAGGGCCGGAACTATGGCTACACCTTC
>.|TRBJ2-5|TRBV27|.
CASSLLGTQYF
TGTGCCAGCAGTTTATTAGGGACCCAGTACTTC
>few|TRBJ2-3|TRBV12-3/TRBV12-4|TRBD2
CASSRSGSSADTQYF
TGTGCCAGCAGCCGTAGCGGGAGTAGCGCAGATACGCAGTATTTT
>.|TRBJ1-1|TRBV4-1|.
CASSPTNADTEAFF
TGCGCCAGCAGCCCTACTAACGCCGACACTGAAGCTTTCTTT
>few|TRBJ1-6|TRBV3-1|TRBD1
CASSPPGTGWNSPLHF
TGTGCCAGCAGCCCACCTGGGACAGGGTGGAATTCACCCCTCCACTTT
>few|TRBJ2-2|TRBV21-1|.
CASSKWASGSSTGELFF
.
>few|TRBJ1-1|TRBV12-3/TRBV12-4|.
CASSLGALTEAFF
TGTGCCAGCAGTTTGGGGGCTCTCACTGAAGCTTTCTTT
>few|TRBJ2-7|TRBV7-8|.
CASSPPQVPWYEQYF
TGTGCCAGCAGCCCCCCGCAGGTCCCTTGGTACGAGCAGTACTTC
>few|TRBJ2-3|TRBV5-5|TRBD2
CASSFGGRGTDTQYF
TGTGCCAGCAGCTTTGGCGGGAGAGGGACAGATACGCAGTATTTT
>.|TRBJ2-5|TRBV10-3|TRBD1
CAISEVGQGARTIQETQYF
TGTGCCATCAGTGAGGTGGGACAGGGGGCTCGAACTATCCAAGAGACCCAGTACTTC
>.|TRBJ1-2|TRBV27|TRBD1
CASSLGTGANYGYTF
TGTGCCAGCAGCCTTGGGACAGGGGCTAACTATGGCTACACCTTC
>few|TRBJ2-1|TRBV6-2/TRBV6-3|TRBD1
CASSGGDRGKFYEQFF
TGTGCCAGCAGTGGAGGGGACAGGGGTAAATTCTATGAGCAGTTCTTC
>few|TRBJ2-3|TRBV5-1|TRBD2
CASSITSDSTDTQYF
TGCGCCAGCAGCATAACTAGCGACTCCACAGATACGCAGTATTTT
>few|TRBJ1-1|TRBV7-2|.
CASSLGLRAFF
TGTGCCAGCAGCTTAGGGCTGAGGGCTTTCTTT
>.|TRBJ2-7|TRBV7-6|TRBD2
CASSLRDGGTSGRSYEQYF
TGTGCCAGCAGCTTAAGGGACGGTGGTACTAGCGGGAGGTCCTACGAGCAGTACTTC
>few|TRBJ1-2|TRBV9|.
CASTTTGSYGYTF
TGTGCCAGCACCACCACAGGGAGCTATGGCTACACCTTC
>.|TRBJ2-5|TRBV7-9|TRBD2
CASLSGGSSETQYF
TGTGCCAGCCTTTCGGGAGGGAGTTCAGAGACCCAGTACTTC
>.|TRBJ2-3|TRBV2|.
CASSEMVRTDTQYF
TGTGCCAGCAGTGAGATGGTCCGCACAGATACGCAGTATTTT
>few|TRBJ2-1|TRBV2|TRBD2
CASSEVAGSYNEQFF
TGTGCCAGCAGTGAGGTAGCGGGGTCCTACAATGAGCAGTTCTTC
>few|TRBJ1-4|TRBV7-9|TRBD1
CASSLTSDRGAEKLFF
TGTGCCAGCAGCTTGACGTCGGACAGGGGGGCGGAAAAACTGTTTTTT
>.|TRBJ2-5|TRBV7-9|.
CASSLIGSQETQYF
TGTGCCAGCAGCTTAATAGGGAGCCAAGAGACCCAGTACTTC
>.|TRBJ1-1|TRBV4-1|.
CASNRFGGNTEAFF
TGCGCCAGCAACCGATTCGGAGGGAACACTGAAGCTTTCTTT
>many|TRBJ2-5|TRBV28|TRBD2
CASSSWTSGSGKETQYF
TGTGCCAGCAGTTCATGGACTAGCGGGAGCGGTAAAGAGACCCAGTACTTC
>many|TRBJ2-4|TRBV7-9|TRBD2
CASSATSGGVTKNIQYF
TGTGCCAGCAGCGCAACAAGCGGGGGAGTCACCAAAAACATTCAGTACTTC